Sequencing of this T cell receptor beta chain was carried out in a study of T cells in Graves' hyperthyroidism and ophthalmopathy. Patients showing uncontrolled infection, other autoimmune disease, pregnancy or lactation were ineligible. Study results and limitations: Stable hyperthyroidism was told apart from ophthalmopathy by a model built on 13 V-J features.

The investigators amplified TCR beta CDR3 regions from RNA transcripts. The HTBI set primed first-round TCR CDR3 RT-PCR. MiXCR, applied by TCRdb to the multiplex PCR reads, yields one record per CDR3 protein. Of over 350,000 distinct CDR3 sequences in the sample, roughly 14% were seen once. This clonotype showed up many times. Its antigen is undetermined. This CDR3 region has 14 residues. Germline loops: CDR1 DFQATT, CDR2 SNEGSKA (reference sequence). V was cut by 6 bases and J by 4 bases, with 17 bases left in between. Sequenced sample: blood. This clonotype originated in a man between 18 and 29 years old with Graves' ophthalmopathy. The gene calls are TRBV20-1 and TRBJ2-3, with a tentative D call TRBD2 (5 bases). The CDR3: CSAVTTRAADTQYF. CDR3 bases: TGCAGTGCCGTAACTACTAGAGCGGCAGATACGCAGTATTTT.